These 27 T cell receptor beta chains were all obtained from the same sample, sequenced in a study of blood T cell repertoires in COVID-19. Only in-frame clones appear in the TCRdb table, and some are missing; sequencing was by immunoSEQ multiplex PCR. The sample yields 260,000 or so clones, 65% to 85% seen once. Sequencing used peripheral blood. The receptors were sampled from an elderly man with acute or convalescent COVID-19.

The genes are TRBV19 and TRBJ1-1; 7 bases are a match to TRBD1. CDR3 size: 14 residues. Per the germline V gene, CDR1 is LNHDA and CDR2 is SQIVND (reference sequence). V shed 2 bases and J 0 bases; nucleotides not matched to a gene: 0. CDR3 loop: CASSIQGVNTEAFF. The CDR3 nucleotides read TGTGCCAGTAGTATACAGGGGGTGAACACTGAAGCTTTCTTT.

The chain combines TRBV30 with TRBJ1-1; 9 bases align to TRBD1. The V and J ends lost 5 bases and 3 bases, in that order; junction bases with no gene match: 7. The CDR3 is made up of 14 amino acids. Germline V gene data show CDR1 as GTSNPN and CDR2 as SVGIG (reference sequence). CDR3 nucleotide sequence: TGTGCCTGGGCCACAGGGGGCAGCGACACTGAAGCTTTCTTT. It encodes CAWATGGSDTEAFF.

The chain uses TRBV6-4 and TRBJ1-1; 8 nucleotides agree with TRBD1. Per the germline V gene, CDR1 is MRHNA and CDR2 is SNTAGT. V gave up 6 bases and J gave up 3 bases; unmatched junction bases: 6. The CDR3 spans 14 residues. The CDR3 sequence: CASRQGAWDTEAFF. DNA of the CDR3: TGTGCCAGCAGGCAGGGGGCTTGGGACACTGAAGCTTTCTTT.

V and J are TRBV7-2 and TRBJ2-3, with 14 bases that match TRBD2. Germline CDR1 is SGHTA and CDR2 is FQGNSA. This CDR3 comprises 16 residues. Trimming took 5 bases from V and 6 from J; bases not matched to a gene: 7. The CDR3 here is CASSPRTSGRRDTQYF. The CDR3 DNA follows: TGTGCCAGCAGCCCGCGGACTAGCGGGAGGAGGGATACGCAGTATTTT.

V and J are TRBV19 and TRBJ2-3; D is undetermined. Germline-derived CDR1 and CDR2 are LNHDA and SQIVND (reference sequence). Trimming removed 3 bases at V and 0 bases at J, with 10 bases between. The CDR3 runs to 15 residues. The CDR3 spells CASSITVASTDTQYF. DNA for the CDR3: TGTGCCAGTAGTATTACGGTAGCTAGCACAGATACGCAGTATTTT.

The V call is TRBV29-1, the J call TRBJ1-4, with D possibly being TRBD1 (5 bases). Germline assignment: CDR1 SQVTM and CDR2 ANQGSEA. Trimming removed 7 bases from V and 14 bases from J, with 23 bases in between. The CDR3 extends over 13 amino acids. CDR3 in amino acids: CSARYYSRDELFF. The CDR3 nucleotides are TGCAGCGCTCGGTACTATTCCAGGGATGAGCTGTTTTTT.

The CDR3 here is CASSYQAGYTQYF. The CDR3 DNA reads TGTGCCAGCAGTTACCAAGCGGGGTACACCCAGTACTTC. This chain uses TRBV6-6 with TRBJ2-5; 7 bases match TRBD2. Trimming at V came to 2 bases and at J to 8 bases, leaving 5 bases not matched to a gene. This CDR3 spans 13 amino acids. In germline, CDR1 is MNHNY, CDR2 SVGAGI (reference sequence).

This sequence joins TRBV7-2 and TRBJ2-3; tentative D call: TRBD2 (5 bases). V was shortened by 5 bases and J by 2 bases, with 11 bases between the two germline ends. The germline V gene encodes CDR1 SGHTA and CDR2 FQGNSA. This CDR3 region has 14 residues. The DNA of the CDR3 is TGTGCCAGCAGCGTGGACTCGAACACAGATACGCAGTATTTT. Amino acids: CASSVDSNTDTQYF.

CDR3 protein: CASSFSSGTQYF. The CDR3 coding sequence is TGTGCCAGCAGTTTTAGCTCGGGTACGCAGTATTTT. The chain employs TRBV6-5 and TRBJ2-3; no clear D gene. The V and J ends lost 4 bases and 8 bases respectively, with 10 bases between them. The CDR3 runs 12 residues. Germline V CDR1 and CDR2: MNHEY, SVGAGI.

The CDR3: CASSRERANEQFF. CDR3 sequence (DNA): TGTGCCAGCAGTAGGGAGCGGGCAAATGAGCAGTTCTTC. J is TRBJ2-1 and V is TRBV6-4; tentatively, D is TRBD2 (6 bases). From germline, CDR1 is MRHNA and CDR2 SNTAGT. CDR3 length equals 13 residues. V shed 5 bases and J shed 7 bases, with 12 bases lying between them.

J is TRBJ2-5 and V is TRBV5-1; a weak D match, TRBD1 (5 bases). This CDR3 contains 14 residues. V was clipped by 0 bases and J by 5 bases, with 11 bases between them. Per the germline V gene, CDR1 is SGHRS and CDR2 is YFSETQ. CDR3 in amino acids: CASSLARVGETQYF. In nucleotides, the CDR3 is TGCGCCAGCAGCTTGGCCAGGGTGGGGGAGACCCAGTACTTC.

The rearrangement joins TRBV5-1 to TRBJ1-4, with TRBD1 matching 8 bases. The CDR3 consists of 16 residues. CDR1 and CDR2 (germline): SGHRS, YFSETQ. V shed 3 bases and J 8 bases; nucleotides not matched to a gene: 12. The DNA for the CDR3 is TGCGCCAGCAGCTCCGAAGGGTGGACAGGGTACGAAAAACTGTTTTTT. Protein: CASSSEGWTGYEKLFF.

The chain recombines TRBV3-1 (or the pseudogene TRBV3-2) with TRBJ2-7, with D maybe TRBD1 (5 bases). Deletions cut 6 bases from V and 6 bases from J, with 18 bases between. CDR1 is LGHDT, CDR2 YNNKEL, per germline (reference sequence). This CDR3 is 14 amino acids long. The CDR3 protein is CASSPIIGATEQYF. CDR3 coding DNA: TGTGCCAGCAGTCCGATAATAGGGGCAACCGAGCAGTACTTC.

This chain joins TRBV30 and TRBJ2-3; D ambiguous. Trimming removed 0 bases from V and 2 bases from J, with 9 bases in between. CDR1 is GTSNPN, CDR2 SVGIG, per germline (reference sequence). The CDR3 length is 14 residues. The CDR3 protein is CAWSVGTDTDTQYF. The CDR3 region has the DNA TGTGCCTGGAGTGTCGGTACAGACACAGATACGCAGTATTTT. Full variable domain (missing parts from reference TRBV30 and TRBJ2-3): SQTIHQWPATLVQPVGSPLSLECTVEGTSNPNLYWYRQAAGRGLQLLFYSVGIGQISSEVPQNLSASRPQDRQFILSSKKLLLSDSGFYLCAWSVGTDTDTQYFGPGTRLTVL.

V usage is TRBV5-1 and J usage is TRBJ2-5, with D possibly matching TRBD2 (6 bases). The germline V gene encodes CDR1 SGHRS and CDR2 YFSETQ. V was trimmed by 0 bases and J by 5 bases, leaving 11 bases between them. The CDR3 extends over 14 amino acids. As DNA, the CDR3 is TGCGCCAGCAGCTTGGGGAAGGAGGGGGAGACCCAGTACTTC. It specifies CASSLGKEGETQYF.

CDR3 in DNA: TGTGCCAGCAGCGGCGACAGACTAGCGGGAGTAGAGACCCAGTACTTC. Encoded protein: CASSGDRLAGVETQYF. The J gene is TRBJ2-5, the V gene TRBV9; 12 positions match TRBD2. The V segment lost 3 bases and the J segment 4 bases; nucleotides outside the gene matches: 7. This CDR3 has 16 amino acids. The germline gives CDR1 SGDLS, CDR2 YYNGEE.

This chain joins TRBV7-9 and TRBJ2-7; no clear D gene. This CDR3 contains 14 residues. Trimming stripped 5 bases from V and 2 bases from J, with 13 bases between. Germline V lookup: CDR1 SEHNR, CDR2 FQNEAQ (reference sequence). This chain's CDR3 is CASSPFFSTYEQYF. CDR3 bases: TGTGCCAGCAGCCCGTTTTTTTCTACCTACGAGCAGTACTTC.

For the CDR3, the DNA is TGTGCCAGCAGACAGCTTAATGAAAAACTGTTTTTT. Amino acids: CASRQLNEKLFF. The chain couples TRBV12-3 or TRBV12-4 to TRBJ1-4, with D uncertain. This CDR3 spans 12 amino acids. V dropped 6 bases and J dropped 4 bases, with 6 bases sitting between them.

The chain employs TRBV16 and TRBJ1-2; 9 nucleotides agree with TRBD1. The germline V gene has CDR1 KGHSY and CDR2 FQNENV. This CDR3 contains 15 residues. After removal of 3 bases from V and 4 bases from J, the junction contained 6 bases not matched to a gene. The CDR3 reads CASSQKTGGTYGYTF. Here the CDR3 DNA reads TGTGCCAGCAGCCAGAAGACAGGGGGAACCTATGGCTACACCTTC.

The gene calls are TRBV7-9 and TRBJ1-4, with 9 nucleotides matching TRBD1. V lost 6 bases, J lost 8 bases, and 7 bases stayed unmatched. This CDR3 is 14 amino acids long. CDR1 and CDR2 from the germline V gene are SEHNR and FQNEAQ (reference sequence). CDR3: CASRQGAGSEKLFF. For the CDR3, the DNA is TGTGCCAGCAGACAGGGGGCGGGGAGCGAAAAACTGTTTTTT.

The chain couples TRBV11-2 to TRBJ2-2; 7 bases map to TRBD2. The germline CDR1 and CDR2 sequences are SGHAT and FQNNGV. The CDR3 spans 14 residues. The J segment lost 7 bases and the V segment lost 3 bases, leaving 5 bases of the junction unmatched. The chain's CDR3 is CASSLAGGGGELFF. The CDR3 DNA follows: TGTGCCAGCAGCTTGGCTGGGGGGGGCGGGGAGCTGTTTTTT.

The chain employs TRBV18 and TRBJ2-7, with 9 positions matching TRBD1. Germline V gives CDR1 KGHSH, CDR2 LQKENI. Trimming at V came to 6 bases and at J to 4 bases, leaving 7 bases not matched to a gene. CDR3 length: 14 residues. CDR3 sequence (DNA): TGTGCCAGCTCCCTCCGGGACAGGGCGTACGAGCAGTACTTC. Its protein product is CASSLRDRAYEQYF.

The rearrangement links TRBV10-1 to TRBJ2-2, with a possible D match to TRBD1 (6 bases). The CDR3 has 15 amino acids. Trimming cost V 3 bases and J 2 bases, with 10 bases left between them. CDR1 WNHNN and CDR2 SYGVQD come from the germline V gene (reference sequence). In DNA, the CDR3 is TGCGCCAGCAGTGAAGACAGGATTAACACCGGGGAGCTGTTTTTT. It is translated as CASSEDRINTGELFF.

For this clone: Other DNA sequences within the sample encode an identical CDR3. The CDR3 DNA reads TGTGCCAGTCGACAGGGCTCCTACGAGCAGTACTTC. Translation gives CASRQGSYEQYF. The chain is built from TRBV6-5 and TRBJ2-7, with 7 positions matching TRBD1. The CDR3 runs 12 residues. After removal of 9 bases from V and 0 bases from J, the junction contained 2 bases not matched to a gene. The germline CDR1 and CDR2 sequences are MNHEY and SVGAGI.

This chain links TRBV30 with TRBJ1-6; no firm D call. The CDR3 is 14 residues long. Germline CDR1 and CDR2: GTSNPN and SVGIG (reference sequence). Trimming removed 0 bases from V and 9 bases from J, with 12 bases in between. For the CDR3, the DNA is TGTGCCTGGAGTGTGGAGGGTAAGAGTTCACCCCTCCACTTT. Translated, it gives CAWSVEGKSSPLHF.

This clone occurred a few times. The CDR3 coding sequence is TGTGCCAGCAGTGATGGAGGTCTCTATGGCTACACCTTC. Protein sequence: CASSDGGLYGYTF. The chain combines TRBV25-1 with TRBJ1-2; D is unresolved. CDR1 and CDR2 (germline): MGHDK, SYGVNS. The CDR3 runs to 13 residues. V lost 3 bases and J lost 4, with 9 bases in between.

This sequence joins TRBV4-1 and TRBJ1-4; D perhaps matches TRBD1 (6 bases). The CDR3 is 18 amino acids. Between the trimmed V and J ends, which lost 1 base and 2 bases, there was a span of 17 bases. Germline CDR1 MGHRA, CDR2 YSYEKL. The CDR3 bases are TGCGCCAGCAGCCAAGGGTATGCGGGGGCGCGGACTAATGAAAAACTGTTTTTT. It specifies CASSQGYAGARTNEKLFF.